This T cell receptor beta chain was retrieved from a study of blood T cell repertoires in COVID-19. Study-level information: From the United States, Italy and Spain came samples of acute and convalescent COVID-19. Sources were T cells, B-cell-depleted T cells, or PBMCs; the material itself was cDNA or gDNA.

Authors' methods: Scientists estimated how many nucleated cells there were by amplifying reference gene primers. Assay used: immunoSEQ multiplex PCR; TCRdb lists only in-frame clones, some missing. V, J and clone size are taken as reported in that table, and D and trimming were inferred from the DNA itself. This repertoire shows approximately 50,000 clones, about 88% found once; its top ten account for approximately 17%. This CDR3 is built from 16 residues. J was trimmed by 6 bases and V by 6 bases; bases with no gene match: 13. CDR1 and CDR2 from the germline V gene are SGDLS and YYNGEE. The sequence was collected from a man aged 65 to 79 with active COVID-19. This rearrangement joins TRBV9 to TRBJ2-2; 8 bases are a match to TRBD1. The material sequenced was peripheral blood. The chain's CDR3 is CASTTKGTGRPGELFF. In DNA form, the CDR3 reads TGTGCCAGCACGACGAAGGGGACAGGAAGGCCCGGGGAGCTGTTTTTT.